Following are 11 T cell receptor beta chains from one sample sequenced in a study of T cells in Graves' hyperthyroidism and ophthalmopathy. RNA transcripts served as the template for amplifying TCR beta CDR3 regions. The HTBI set primed first-round TCR CDR3 RT-PCR. TCRdb re-derived calls from the multiplex PCR reads in MiXCR, one entry per CDR3 protein. The profile shows nearly 750,000 distinct CDR3 sequences, roughly 32% of them singletons. The sequencing sample was made of blood. The origin of the receptors is a woman aged 40 to 50 with Graves' hyperthyroidism.

This clonotype was observed a few times. In DNA, the CDR3 is TGTGCCAGCAGCCTTACCGGGACGACCGAAGAGACCCAGTACTTC. Amino acid sequence: CASSLTGTTEETQYF. This rearrangement joins TRBV7-9 to TRBJ2-5; D possibly uses TRBD1 or TRBD2 (5 bases each). The germline V and J ends were trimmed by 5 bases and 3 bases, with 16 bases remaining between them. The CDR3 contains 15 residues. Germline CDR1 is SEHNR and CDR2 is FQNEAQ (reference sequence). The complete variable domain, with remaining parts taken from reference TRBV7-9 and TRBJ2-5, reads DTGVSQNPRHKITKRGQNVTFRCDPISEHNRLYWYRQTLGQGPEFLTYFQNEAQLEKSRLLSDRFSAERPKGSFSTLEIQRTEQGDSAMYLCASSLTGTTEETQYFGPGTRLLVL.

The chain links TRBV5-6 to TRBJ1-5, with D possibly being TRBD1 (6 bases). Trimming removed 5 bases from V and 5 bases from J, with 17 bases in between. The V gene's germline CDR1 is SGHDT and CDR2 YYEEEE. The CDR3 is 15 residues long. The CDR3 DNA sequence: TGTGCCAGCAGTTTATCGTCGGGGGCTCATCAGCCCCAGCATTTT. It codes for CASSLSSGAHQPQHF.

On this clonotype itself: This may come from a read error, since a much larger clone is one base off. The chain couples TRBV12-3 or TRBV12-4 to TRBJ1-5; TRBD1 might be the D (5 bases). The CDR3 is made up of 14 amino acids. DNA for the CDR3: TGTGCCAGGAGTTTAGCAGGGCGTAATCAGCCCCAGCATTTT. This sequence encodes CARSLAGRNQPQHF.

Remarks on this clonotype: Germline is not matched at one junction end, which may reflect a read error. The rearrangement links TRBV5-5 to TRBJ1-4, with D uncertain. The CDR3 totals 14 residues. Germline V gives CDR1 SGHKS, CDR2 YYEKEE (reference sequence). CDR3: CASSHWSDNEKLFF. The DNA of the CDR3 is TGCGCCAGCAGCCATTGGAGCGATAATGAAAAACTGTTTTTT.

The genes are TRBV19 and TRBJ2-7, with 9 bases aligning to TRBD1. This CDR3 has 14 amino acids. Germline-derived CDR1 and CDR2 are LNHDA and SQIVND (reference sequence). V shed 4 bases, J shed 3 bases, and the junction held 4 bases outside the gene matches. CDR3 coding DNA: TGTGCCAGTAGTACGACAGGGGGGATCTACGAGCAGTACTTC. It yields the protein CASSTTGGIYEQYF.

As to this clonotype: This sequence may be a read error, since a much larger clone differs from it by one base. CDR3 sequence reads: CASSLGGQAGYEQYF. In DNA, the CDR3 is TGTGCCAGCAGCTTAGGGGGGCAGGCTGGTTACGAGCAGTACTTC. This chain connects TRBV7-8 to TRBJ2-7, with D possibly TRBD1 on 6 matching bases. Germline V gives CDR1 SGHVS, CDR2 FQNEAQ. Between the trimmed V and J ends, which lost 1 base and 4 bases, there was a span of 14 bases. This CDR3 has 15 residues.

This chain links TRBV7-9 with TRBJ2-3; 8 bases are a match to TRBD2. This CDR3 has 13 residues. Germline loops: CDR1 SEHNR, CDR2 FQNEAQ (reference sequence). The trim removed 4 bases at V and 8 bases at J, leaving 5 bases unmatched. The CDR3 sequence is CASSSGLDRTQYF. The CDR3 nucleotides read TGTGCCAGCAGCTCGGGACTAGATCGTACGCAGTATTTT.

In regard to this clonotype: Sequence at one end of the junction differs from germline and may be a read error. The CDR3: CSARDKTGSNTGGLFF. The CDR3, as DNA: TGCAGTGCTAGAGATAAGACAGGGTCGAACACCGGGGGGCTGTTTTTT. This chain connects TRBV20-1 to TRBJ2-2; possible D gene TRBD1, 7 bases. CDR3 length: 16 amino acids. Germline CDR1 is DFQATT and CDR2 is SNEGSKA (reference sequence).

V usage is TRBV7-3 and J usage is TRBJ2-3; 11 bases align to TRBD2. Germline trimming cut 4 bases from V and 1 base from J; bases unmatched to any gene: 4. Germline CDR1 reads SGHTA; CDR2 reads FQGTGA. This CDR3 comprises 16 residues. CDR3 coding DNA: TGTGCCAGCAGCTCAACGGGACTAGCGGGCACAGATACGCAGTATTTT. Its translation is CASSSTGLAGTDTQYF.

This sequence joins TRBV2 and TRBJ2-1; the match to TRBD2 covers 10 bases. The length of the CDR3 is 14 residues. Germline V gene sequence: CDR1 SNHLY, CDR2 FYNNEI. Trimming removed 11 bases from V and 5 bases from J; junction bases left unmatched: 9. The CDR3 loop is CAVLSGGPNNEQFF. For the CDR3, the DNA is TGTGCCGTCCTTAGCGGGGGGCCGAACAATGAGCAGTTCTTC.

Of note for this clonotype: With a much larger clone just one base away, this may be a read error. The V gene is TRBV9, the J gene TRBJ1-1; D is ambiguous. Deletions cut 2 bases from V and 11 bases from J, with 16 bases between. The CDR3 totals 13 residues. Germline CDR1 SGDLS, CDR2 YYNGEE. The CDR3 DNA reads as TGTGCCAGCAGCGTCGTTTTTAGCAGCGAGGCTTTCTTT. Amino acids: CASSVVFSSEAFF.